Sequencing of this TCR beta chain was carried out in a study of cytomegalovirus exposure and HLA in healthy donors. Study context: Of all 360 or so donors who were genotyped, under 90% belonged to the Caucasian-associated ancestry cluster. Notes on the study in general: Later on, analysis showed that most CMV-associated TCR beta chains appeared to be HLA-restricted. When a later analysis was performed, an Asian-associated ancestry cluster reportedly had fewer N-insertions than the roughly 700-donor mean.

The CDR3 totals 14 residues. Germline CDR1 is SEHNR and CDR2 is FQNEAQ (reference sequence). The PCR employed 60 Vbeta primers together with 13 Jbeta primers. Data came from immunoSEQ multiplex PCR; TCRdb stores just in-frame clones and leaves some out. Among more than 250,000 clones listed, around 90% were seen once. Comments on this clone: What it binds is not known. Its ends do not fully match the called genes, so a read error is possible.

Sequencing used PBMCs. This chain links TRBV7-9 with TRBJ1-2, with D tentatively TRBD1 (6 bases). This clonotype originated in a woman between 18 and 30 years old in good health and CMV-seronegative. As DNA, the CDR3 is TGTTCCAGCAGCTTAGGGACAATCCGCTATGGCTACACCTTC. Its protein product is CSSSLGTIRYGYTF.